A single sample is the source of the 8 T cell receptor beta chains below, sequenced in a study of blood T cells in healthy people across ages. It was with a sample-barcoded 5' primer and a J-beta primer mix that a second PCR of about 6 to 12 cycles was run. TCRdb re-called the 5' RACE reads through MiXCR, storing one row per CDR3 protein. Of over 1,200,000 distinct CDR3 sequences listed, around 59% are singletons. Sequenced: blood. The receptor source for this set is a man between 18 and 29 years old in good health.

The chain recombines TRBV20-1 with TRBJ2-1; D may be TRBD2 (6 bases). The CDR3 contains 14 residues. Germline V CDR1 and CDR2: DFQATT, SNEGSKA (reference sequence). V gave up 3 bases and J gave up 8 bases, with 17 bases separating them. The CDR3 protein is CSASLGLRFDEQFF. CDR3 bases: TGCAGTGCTAGTTTGGGACTCCGCTTTGATGAGCAGTTCTTC.

This chain joins TRBV4-3 and TRBJ1-6; D gene unclear. Trimming took 3 bases from V and 10 from J, leaving 16 bases between them. The CDR3 consists of 15 residues. Germline CDR1 reads LGHNA; CDR2 reads YSLEER. This CDR3 is CASSQQSSWVSPLHF. Written as DNA, the CDR3 is TGCGCCAGCAGCCAGCAGTCCTCTTGGGTCTCACCCCTCCACTTT.

In its sample, this clonotype was seen once. The chain combines TRBV4-2 with TRBJ2-5; D is uncertain. Trimming left V 0 bases short and J 2 bases short, with 10 bases between. Germline V gene lookup returns CDR1 LGHNA and CDR2 YNFKEQ. The CDR3 is 15 amino acids. The CDR3 region has the DNA TGTGCCAGCAGCCAAGATATCTGGGAACAAGAGACCCAGTACTTC. This translates into CASSQDIWEQETQYF.

This rearrangement joins TRBV9 to TRBJ2-4, with a weak D call TRBD1 (6 bases). The J call may be wrong; the DNA end is better matched by TRBJ2-7. The CDR3 length is 15 residues. Germline CDR1 and CDR2: SGDLS and YYNGEE. The CDR3 loop is CASSAYLGPGVEQYF. CDR3 sequence (DNA): TGTGCCAGCAGCGCATACCTCGGGCCAGGGGTCGAGCAGTACTTC.

This chain links TRBV28 with TRBJ1-5; weak D call: TRBD1 (5 bases). Deletions cut 1 base from V and 0 bases from J, with 19 bases between. The CDR3 length is 19 residues. The germline V gene has CDR1 MDHEN and CDR2 SYDVKM. The chain's CDR3 is CASSLLVGTAYYSNQPQHF. The CDR3 DNA follows: TGTGCCAGCAGTTTATTAGTAGGGACGGCATACTATAGCAATCAGCCCCAGCATTTT.

The chain joins TRBV5-1 to TRBJ2-1; perhaps D is TRBD1 or TRBD2 (5 bases each). Trimming left V 2 bases short and J 0 bases short, with 15 bases between. This CDR3 region has 17 residues. Per the germline V gene, CDR1 is SGHRS and CDR2 is YFSETQ. CDR3 protein: CASSFGARTSSYNEQFF. CDR3 nucleotides: TGCGCCAGCAGCTTCGGGGCGCGGACAAGCTCCTACAATGAGCAGTTCTTC.

The CDR3 loop is CSVVRGYGQYF. The CDR3, as DNA: TGCAGCGTTGTGCGGGGGTATGGGCAGTACTTC. The gene calls are TRBV29-1 and TRBJ2-7, with 7 nucleotides matching TRBD2. This CDR3 is built from 11 residues. V lost 4 bases and J lost 9; bases outside the gene matches: 6. Germline CDR1 SQVTM, CDR2 ANQGSEA.

The chain combines TRBV14 with TRBJ2-5; D gene uncertain. From germline, CDR1 is SGHDN and CDR2 FVKESK. The V end was cut by 2 bases, the J end by 4 bases, with 20 bases between. This CDR3 has 17 residues. In DNA form, the CDR3 reads TGTGCCAGCAGCCAAAATCTCCTTGGCCCGAGAAGAGAGACCCAGTACTTC. Its protein is CASSQNLLGPRRETQYF.